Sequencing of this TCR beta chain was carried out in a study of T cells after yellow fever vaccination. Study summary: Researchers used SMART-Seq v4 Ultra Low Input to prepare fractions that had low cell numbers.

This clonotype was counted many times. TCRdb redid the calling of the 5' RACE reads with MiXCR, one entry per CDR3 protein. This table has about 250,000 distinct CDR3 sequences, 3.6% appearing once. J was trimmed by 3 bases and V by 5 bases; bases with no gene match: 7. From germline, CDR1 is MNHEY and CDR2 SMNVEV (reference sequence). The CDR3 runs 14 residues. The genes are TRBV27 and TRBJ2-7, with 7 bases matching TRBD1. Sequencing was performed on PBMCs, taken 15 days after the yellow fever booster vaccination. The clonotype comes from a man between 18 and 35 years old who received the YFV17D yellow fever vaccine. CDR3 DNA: TGTGCCAGCAGTCCGTGGGGACAGCACTACGAGCAGTACGTC. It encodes CASSPWGQHYEQYV.